The next 2 T cell receptor beta chains were all read from a single sample in a study of beta chain features in type 1 diabetes. Study-wide results and caveats: Type 1 diabetes patients showed a moderate but significant shortening of TCRB CDR3s in all four CD4+ subsets.

No cognate antigen is known for these TCRs. Expressed TCRB transcripts got sequenced, as all isolated RNA was reverse transcribed. Produced via immunoSEQ multiplex PCR; TCRdb's table is partial and in-frame only. This sample carries some 660,000 clones, about 14% of them seen once, and the ten largest clones take roughly 0.04%. Sequencing used naive CD4+ T cells from blood. These receptors were taken from a man between 18 and 35 years old with type 1 diabetes.

This clone was detected a few times. The chain couples TRBV30 to TRBJ2-7; D is perhaps TRBD2 (5 bases). The germline V gene has CDR1 GTSNPN and CDR2 SVGIG (reference sequence). Trimming left V 7 bases short and J 0 bases short, with 10 bases between. This CDR3 has 12 amino acids. In DNA, the CDR3 is TGTGCCTATTGGACTCGCTCCTACGAGCAGTACTTC. Its translation: CAYWTRSYEQYF.

The CDR3, as DNA: TGTGCCAGCAGCAAAGACGTGCAGCCCCAGCATTTT. It codes for CASSKDVQPQHF. The chain links TRBV21-1 to TRBJ1-5. TRBV21-1 is a pseudogene locus. CDR3 length equals 12 residues.